The present T cell receptor beta chain was sequenced within a study of early T cells in non-severe SARS-CoV-2 infection. Study overall: The chains were unpaired, and the sequenced material was bulk RNA from unsorted whole blood. Findings and caveats of the study: Sequences matched to VDJdb favored anti-spike CD8 responses, while private and CD4 specificities were missed.

The CDR3 extends over 16 amino acids. V lost 1 base to trimming and J lost 1 base, with 12 bases between them. CDR1 and CDR2 from the germline V gene are SGHNT and YENEEA. This clonotype was observed many times. Its antigen is as yet unknown. Individual cDNA molecules were tagged with unique molecular identifiers, the study reported. MiXCR was run by TCRdb on the 5' RACE reads, yielding one entry per CDR3 protein. The data show about 41,000 distinct CDR3 sequences, approximately 11% seen once. Sequencing was performed on whole blood. This TCR was recovered from an adult who was a healthcare worker with PCR-confirmed SARS-CoV-2 infection or an uninfected control (not recorded which). The chain has TRBV11-3 and TRBJ2-3; tentative D call: TRBD1 (6 bases). The CDR3 region is CASSLGQPGGTDTQYF. CDR3 nucleotides: TGTGCCAGCAGCTTAGGTCAGCCAGGGGGCACAGATACGCAGTATTTT.